Listed below are T cell receptor beta chains from one sample, sequenced in a study of blood T cell repertoires in COVID-19. TCRdb keeps only in-frame clones here, not all; method: immunoSEQ multiplex PCR. Of 140,000 to 150,000 clones in the sample, approximately 88% are singletons; the top ten hold 1.5% to 2%. Sequenced material: peripheral blood. The origin of the receptors is a man between 70 and 80 years old with acute or convalescent COVID-19. Both conserved end residues are trimmed from each CDR3. Not every row has a clone size; where given, it reads once, few, many or a size class.

>.|TRBJ1-6|TRBV18
ASSPSTGVYSPLH
>.|TRBJ2-1|TRBV10-3
AISASSGGANSYNEQF
>.|TRBJ2-7|TRBV19
ASRLTSGGEQY
>.|TRBJ2-1|TRBV19
ASSIARNEQF
>.|TRBJ2-5|TRBV29-1
STRTSGIVQETQY
>.|TRBJ2-7|TRBV3-1/TRBV3-2
ASSQRQGEQY
>.|TRBJ1-1|TRBV24-1
ATSDLERSHPNTEAF
>few|TRBJ2-6|TRBV18
ASSPKQGFGANVLT
>medium-sized|TRBJ2-6|TRBV4-1
ASSPNRERSGANVLT
>.|TRBJ1-1|TRBV5-1
ASSFNTGGITEAF
>once|TRBJ2-1|TRBV5-4
ASSQREGFYNEQF
>.|TRBJ1-1|TRBV15
ATSRDRNARGREAF
>.|TRBJ1-6|TRBV11-2
ASSLGPTGINSPLH
>.|TRBJ2-7|TRBV27
ASSLSWTTNYEQY
>.|TRBJ1-2|TRBV6-5
ASKTGGNYGYT
>.|TRBJ2-1|TRBV11-2
ASSLPLAGDSRDEQF
>.|TRBJ1-4|TRBV29-1
SVGTGLTNEKLF
>.|TRBJ1-6|TRBV11-2
ASSLRTGHSPLH
>.|TRBJ2-5|TRBV21-1
ASSIVTGGEETQY
>.|TRBJ2-5|TRBV5-1
ASSLFSGSLGETQY
>.|TRBJ2-3|TRBV19
ASSPTMAGGRGDTQY
>.|TRBJ1-1|TRBV30
AWSVSSNTEAF
>.|TRBJ1-1|TRBV29-1
SVANRGVSEAF
>.|TRBJ2-5|TRBV19
ASSSNRDWETQY
>.|TRBJ1-4|TRBV6-6
ASSPQGGEKLF
>.|TRBJ1-5|TRBV19
ASSSGPGGPQH
>.|TRBJ1-1|TRBV5-5
ASSPTGARMNTEAF
>.|TRBJ2-3|TRBV14
ASSQGRGSYTQY
>.|TRBJ2-7|TRBV5-1
ASSKTSGKDEQY
>.|TRBJ1-6|TRBV19
ASSIDTVGTGVNSPLH
>.|TRBJ2-1|TRBV6-2/TRBV6-3
ASSLRLAGGVYNEQF
>.|TRBJ1-5|TRBV7-9
ASSAAVSNQPQH
>once|TRBJ1-3|TRBV28
ASRQGRFANTIY
>.|TRBJ2-3|TRBV9
ASSVALGTGVNTQY
>.|TRBJ2-5|TRBV7-2
ASSPLSGGPQETQY
>.|TRBJ2-3|TRBV6-1
ASSEAHGREGTDTQY
>.|TRBJ1-1|TRBV2
ASKETGTNTEAF
>once|TRBJ1-4|TRBV3-1/TRBV3-2
ASSQVTTTNEKLF
>.|TRBJ2-7|TRBV28
ASSGRGTSGTGEQY
>.|TRBJ2-1|TRBV6-5
ASSYGQGARNEQF
>.|TRBJ2-5|TRBV19
ASSISSGETQY
>.|TRBJ1-1|TRBV5-1
ASSLSGGTEAF
>.|TRBJ1-1|TRBV19
ASSARWQGPEAF
>.|TRBJ1-6|TRBV19
ASSPRRDRAINSPLH
>.|TRBJ2-1|TRBV25-1
ASSPSGKTHEQF
>.|TRBJ2-5|TRBV7-6
ASSPASGVQETQY
>.|TRBJ1-2|TRBV25-1
ASSEATGGNYGYT
>.|TRBJ2-1|TRBV10-2
ASSEPPTSGRYNEQF
>.|TRBJ1-6|TRBV10-3
AIGDRGDSPLH
>.|TRBJ1-5|TRBV7-9
ASSLKGDNQPQH
>.|TRBJ1-3|TRBV28
ASTGHSGNTIY
>.|TRBJ2-2|TRBV7-9
ASSLGNRVFGELF
>.|TRBJ1-1|TRBV3-1/TRBV3-2
ASSHVAGATEAF
>.|TRBJ1-1|TRBV3-1/TRBV3-2
ASSQPAGQSTNTEAF
>.|TRBJ1-2|TRBV5-1
ASSLGRALPSGYT
>once|TRBJ2-4|TRBV19
ASSIDPGRAENIQY
>once|TRBJ2-7|TRBV29-1
SVEVNYEQY